The 14 T cell receptor beta chains below all came from one sample that was sequenced in a study of control samples from healthy donors and cancer patients. Libraries were prepared by immunoSEQ multiplex PCR; TCRdb keeps only in-frame clonotypes and omits some of them. The profile covers about 130,000 clones, with approximately 90% appearing a single time and around 8.9% taken by the ten largest. The sample taken for sequencing was blood. The receptor source for this set is a man between 18 and 35 years old in good health.

V and J are TRBV5-8 and TRBJ2-7; 10 positions agree with TRBD1. Per germline, CDR1 SGHTS and CDR2 YDEGEE. V was clipped by 2 bases and J by 7 bases; unmatched bases: 9. The CDR3 is 15 amino acids. The CDR3 DNA is TGTGCCAGCAGCTTAGAAGGGACAGGGGTGGAAGAGCAGTACTTC. This translates into CASSLEGTGVEEQYF.

The chain uses TRBV5-1 and TRBJ1-6, with 7 positions matching TRBD1. With V trimmed by 4 bases and J by 1 base, 5 bases remained unmatched. This CDR3 is built from 16 residues. The V gene's germline CDR1 is SGHRS and CDR2 YFSETQ. In DNA form, the CDR3 reads TGCGCCAGCAGCACGGACAGGCTTTCCTATAATTCACCCCTCCACTTT. Its translation: CASSTDRLSYNSPLHF.

This chain links TRBV13 with TRBJ1-1; D possibly corresponds to TRBD1 (5 bases). Germline CDR1 PRHDT, CDR2 FYEKMQ (reference sequence). Trimming pared 4 bases from V and 0 bases from J, leaving 12 bases between. CDR3 length: 15 amino acids. CDR3 sequence: CASSSWTNLNTEAFF. CDR3 nucleotide sequence: TGTGCCAGCAGCTCGTGGACAAACTTGAACACTGAAGCTTTCTTT.

The chain uses TRBV2 and TRBJ2-2; D is possibly TRBD1 (6 bases). Germline CDR1 and CDR2: SNHLY and FYNNEI. The CDR3 has 16 residues. The V and J ends lost 4 bases and 4 bases respectively, with 16 bases between them. CDR3 in DNA: TGTGCCAGCAGTGCAATGGGGGCTTTGAGCACCGGGGAGCTGTTTTTT. Translation gives CASSAMGALSTGELFF.

The table lists this clone with a count of one. This CDR3 is CASKTGVGETQYF. The CDR3 nucleotides are TGTGCCAGCAAAACAGGGGTAGGAGAGACCCAGTACTTC. The chain has TRBV12-3 or TRBV12-4 and TRBJ2-5; TRBD1 matches at 7 bases. The CDR3 spans 13 residues. The J segment lost 4 bases and the V segment lost 7 bases, leaving 6 bases of the junction unmatched.

CDR3 residues: CASSSGSYGYTF. CDR3 sequence (DNA): TGTGCCAGCAGTTCAGGGTCCTATGGCTACACCTTC. The V gene is TRBV12-3 or TRBV12-4, the J gene TRBJ1-2, with a possible D match to TRBD1 (5 bases). V was clipped by 4 bases and J by 4 bases, with 7 bases between them. This CDR3 is built from 12 residues.

The chain uses TRBV4-1 and TRBJ1-6, with TRBD1 as a possible D gene (5 bases). Germline CDR1 is MGHRA and CDR2 is YSYEKL. Trimming removed 5 bases from V and 0 bases from J, with 14 bases in between. The CDR3 runs 17 residues. The CDR3 region is CASSNRDRSSYNSPLHF. The CDR3 nucleotides read TGCGCCAGCAGCAATCGGGACCGGAGCTCCTATAATTCACCCCTCCACTTT.

The chain links TRBV3-1 (or the pseudogene TRBV3-2) to TRBJ2-3; 13 bases line up with TRBD2. This CDR3 is 16 amino acids long. Per the germline V gene, CDR1 is LGHDT and CDR2 is YNNKEL (reference sequence). Trimming cost V 6 bases and J 5 bases; bases outside gene matches: 8. Here the CDR3 DNA reads TGTGCCAGCAGTAAAGCTCGGACTAGCGGGGGAGATACGCAGTATTTT. This codes for CASSKARTSGGDTQYF.

This clone was seen more than once but under ten times. The V call is TRBV2, the J call TRBJ1-6; tentatively, D is TRBD1 (5 bases). The V end lost 0 bases, the J end lost 10 bases, and 16 bases lay between the germline ends. CDR1 is SNHLY, CDR2 FYNNEI, per germline. This CDR3 has 16 residues. DNA for the CDR3: TGTGCCAGCAGTGAAGCGGGGACCTTATCGAACTCACCCCTCCACTTT. Amino acids: CASSEAGTLSNSPLHF.

The rearrangement links TRBV24-1 to TRBJ1-4; 10 nucleotides align to TRBD1. Germline loops: CDR1 KGHDR, CDR2 SFDVKD. V lost 5 bases and J lost 3; bases outside the gene matches: 2. The length of the CDR3 is 15 residues. The CDR3 is CATSGGQGSNEKLFF. CDR3 sequence (DNA): TGTGCCACCAGTGGGGGACAGGGGTCTAATGAAAAACTGTTTTTT.

The chain is built from TRBV3-1 (or the pseudogene TRBV3-2) and TRBJ2-3, with 7 nucleotides matching TRBD2. Trimming at V came to 2 bases and at J to 1 base, leaving 0 bases not matched to a gene. In germline, CDR1 is LGHDT, CDR2 YNNKEL (reference sequence). The CDR3 has 14 amino acids. DNA of the CDR3: TGTGCCAGCAGCCAAACTAGCGGCACAGATACGCAGTATTTT. Its translation: CASSQTSGTDTQYF.

This chain uses TRBV11-2 with TRBJ1-5; D call uncertain. Germline V gives CDR1 SGHAT, CDR2 FQNNGV. CDR3 length: 13 amino acids. V was trimmed by 5 bases and J by 2 bases, leaving 7 bases between them. The CDR3 DNA is TGTGCCAGCAGCAGGGAACGCAATCAGCCCCAGCATTTT. It codes for CASSRERNQPQHF.

The chain recombines TRBV18 with TRBJ2-2, with unresolved D. The CDR3 length is 12 residues. Looked up from germline, CDR1 is KGHSH and CDR2 is LQKENI. Trimming removed 0 bases from V and 11 bases from J, with 7 bases in between. Here the CDR3 DNA reads TGTGCCAGCTCACCACCAAGGGATGAGCTGTTTTTT. It codes for CASSPPRDELFF.

There are many counts of this clone. The rearrangement links TRBV18 to TRBJ2-7; D gene uncertain. V lost 0 bases, J lost 6 bases, and 21 bases lay in between. This CDR3 comprises 17 residues. Germline lookup yields CDR1 KGHSH and CDR2 LQKENI. The CDR3 bases are TGTGCCAGCTCACCACCGCCCCTCTCAGAACTACCTTCCGAGCAGTACTTC. Amino acids: CASSPPPLSELPSEQYF.